Here is one T cell receptor (beta chain) with its context. Its antigen is currently unknown. These data come from a study of siplizumab effects on memory and regulatory T cells. Regarding the study as a whole: Sequences that were alloreactive and traceable to unstimulated CD4+ memory cells were significantly reduced by siplizumab. Versus around 25% in controls, the mappable alloreactive CD4+ clones averaged 68.8% Treg-derived with siplizumab.

The V and J ends lost 1 base and 7 bases respectively, with 10 bases between them. Germline V lookup: CDR1 SGHDN, CDR2 FVKESK. There are 13 residues in the CDR3. Researchers maintained the mixed lymphocyte reaction cells in coculture at 37°C for five to six days. Responder PBMCs underwent CFSE labelling, stimulator PBMCs underwent Violet Dye labelling, and both were mixed at 1:1. Profiling relied on immunoSEQ multiplex PCR, and the TCRdb table lists in-frame clones only, not all of them. Altogether 15,000 to 20,000 clones are present, under 50% being singletons, with the ten largest covering roughly 5.3%.

The chain recombines TRBV14 with TRBJ2-5; no reliable D call. The clonotype comes from a human donor in good health; the cells came from an allogeneic mixed lymphocyte reaction. Sequences were obtained from CFSE-low (dividing) CD4+ T cells sorted from an allogeneic mixed lymphocyte reaction. CDR3 protein: CASSQVHIGTQYF. CDR3 in DNA: TGTGCCAGCAGCCAAGTGCACATAGGGACCCAGTACTTC.